This T cell receptor beta chain appears in the sequencing data of a study of response to subunit inactivated influenza vaccine. Whole-study results and caveats: After each seasonal influenza vaccination, few new T cells are recruited, the authors suggested.

One entry per CDR3 protein results from TCRdb running MiXCR on the RT-PCR reads. The sample includes more than 400,000 distinct CDR3 sequences, 10% to 11% seen only once; the top ten take about 12%. This clonotype appeared a few times. Antigen specificity is unknown. V dropped 1 base and J dropped 3; count of bases not matched to a gene: 17. This CDR3 contains 19 residues. CDR1 and CDR2 (germline): LGHDT, YNNKEL (reference sequence). The sequences come from PBMCs from blood, collected 45 days after vaccination. The V gene is TRBV3-1, the J gene TRBJ2-7; 8 nucleotides align to TRBD2. This TCR was sampled from a man aged 45 to 65 who received an inactivated influenza vaccine. The CDR3 nucleotides are TGTGCCAGCAGCCAAGTCTTTAGCGGGGTCTTGGTCCGGAGCTACGAGCAGTACTTC. Its translation is CASSQVFSGVLVRSYEQYF.